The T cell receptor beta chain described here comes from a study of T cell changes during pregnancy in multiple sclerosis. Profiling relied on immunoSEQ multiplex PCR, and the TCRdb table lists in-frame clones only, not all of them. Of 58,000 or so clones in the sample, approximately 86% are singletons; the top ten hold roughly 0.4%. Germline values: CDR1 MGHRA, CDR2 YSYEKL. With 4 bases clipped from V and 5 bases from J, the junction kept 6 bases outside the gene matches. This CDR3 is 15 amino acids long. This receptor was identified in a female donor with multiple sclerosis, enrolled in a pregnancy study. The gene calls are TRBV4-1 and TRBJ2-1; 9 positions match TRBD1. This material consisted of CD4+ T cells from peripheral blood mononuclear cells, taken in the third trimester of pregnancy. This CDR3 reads CASSPSDRGDNEQFF. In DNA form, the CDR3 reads TGCGCCAGCAGCCCCTCAGACAGGGGGGACAATGAGCAGTTCTTC.